Shown below are 26 T cell receptor beta chains from a single sample sequenced in a study of early T cells in non-severe SARS-CoV-2 infection. TCRdb reprocessed the 5' RACE reads via MiXCR and lists one record per CDR3 protein. The profile shows approximately 73,000 distinct CDR3 sequences, around 11% of them singletons. Sample: whole blood. Every receptor here comes from an adult who was a healthcare worker with PCR-confirmed SARS-CoV-2 infection or an uninfected control (not recorded which).

This clonotype was detected ten times or more. The J gene is TRBJ2-7, the V gene TRBV5-1; D remains ambiguous. The germline V gene has CDR1 SGHRS and CDR2 YFSETQ. The CDR3 totals 14 residues. Between the trimmed V and J ends, which lost 0 bases and 2 bases, there was a span of 9 bases. The CDR3 loop is CASSLVGSPYEQYF. CDR3 DNA sequence: TGCGCCAGCAGCTTGGTGGGTTCCCCCTACGAGCAGTACTTC.

The chain couples TRBV28 to TRBJ1-2; TRBD1 agrees at 7 bases. CDR1 and CDR2 from the germline V gene are MDHEN and SYDVKM. With 10 bases clipped from V and 8 bases from J, the junction kept 7 bases outside the gene matches. The CDR3 is made up of 11 amino acids. Written as DNA, the CDR3 is TGTGCCACCGGAACAGGGGTAGGCTACACCTTC. Translation gives CATGTGVGYTF.

The chain is built from TRBV6-6 and TRBJ1-1, with D unresolved. Per germline, CDR1 MNHNY and CDR2 SVGAGI (reference sequence). V lost 4 bases and J 0 bases, leaving 12 bases between the germline ends. This CDR3 is 15 amino acids long. The CDR3 is CASSSREPMNTEAFF. The DNA for the CDR3 is TGTGCCAGCAGTTCAAGGGAGCCCATGAACACTGAAGCTTTCTTT.

There are a few counts of this clonotype. This rearrangement joins TRBV21-1 to TRBJ2-3; TRBD2 was called by the table and not checked on the DNA. TRBV21-1 is described as a pseudogene. The CDR3 contains 16 residues. CDR3 in amino acids: CASSKVASGLTDTQYF. In DNA, the CDR3 is TGTGCCAGCAGCAAAGTGGCCAGCGGACTCACAGATACGCAGTATTTT.

The chain carries TRBV5-1 and TRBJ2-7; TRBD2 agrees at 10 bases. Trimming took 5 bases from V and 4 from J; bases not matched to a gene: 9. This CDR3 is 15 amino acids long. The germline gives CDR1 SGHRS, CDR2 YFSETQ. The CDR3 DNA is TGCGCCAGCAGGACCGGGACTAGCGCGCTATACGAGCAGTACTTC. Its protein is CASRTGTSALYEQYF.

This sequence joins TRBV29-1 and TRBJ2-7, with 9 bases fitting TRBD2. Trimming removed 2 bases from V and 0 bases from J; junction bases left unmatched: 11. CDR1 and CDR2 from the germline V gene are SQVTM and ANQGSEA. This CDR3 has 17 residues. DNA for the CDR3: TGCAGCGTTGAAACAGAATTAGCGGGGGCAAACTCCTACGAGCAGTACTTC. It specifies CSVETELAGANSYEQYF.

This clonotype was detected ten times or more. The V gene is TRBV30, the J gene TRBJ2-7; D ambiguous. Germline V gives CDR1 GTSNPN, CDR2 SVGIG (reference sequence). This CDR3 has 14 amino acids. Trimming took off 4 bases at V and 0 bases at J, with 13 bases between the two ends. CDR3 protein: CAWTVGRFSYEQYF. In DNA, the CDR3 is TGTGCCTGGACGGTGGGCCGGTTCTCCTACGAGCAGTACTTC.

The chain uses TRBV5-6 and TRBJ2-7; unclear D gene. There are 13 residues in the CDR3. The V end was cut by 0 bases, the J end by 7 bases, with 11 bases between. From germline, CDR1 is SGHDT and CDR2 YYEEEE. CDR3 region: CASSLAMGREQYF. Here the CDR3 DNA reads TGTGCCAGCAGCTTGGCCATGGGAAGAGAGCAGTACTTC.

This clonotype was picked up a small number of times. V and J are TRBV18 and TRBJ2-7, with a possible D match to TRBD2 (5 bases). V lost 0 bases and J 7 bases, leaving 19 bases between the germline ends. This CDR3 comprises 16 residues. Looked up from germline, CDR1 is KGHSH and CDR2 is LQKENI. The CDR3 reads CASSPPQEVTTWEQYF. In DNA, the CDR3 is TGTGCCAGCTCACCACCCCAGGAGGTGACTACGTGGGAGCAGTACTTC.

This clonotype was detected a few times. J is TRBJ2-3 and V is TRBV13; D gene ambiguous. The CDR3 length is 16 residues. The V end was cut by 0 bases, the J end by 3 bases, with 13 bases between. Germline assignment: CDR1 PRHDT and CDR2 FYEKMQ (reference sequence). DNA of the CDR3: TGTGCCAGCAGCTTAGGGGCTAACAAAATGACAGATACGCAGTATTTT. As protein: CASSLGANKMTDTQYF.

The table lists this clonotype with a few counts. The chain is built from TRBV5-1 and TRBJ1-5, with D tentatively TRBD1 (6 bases). CDR3 size: 14 residues. From germline, CDR1 is SGHRS and CDR2 YFSETQ. Trimming stripped 0 bases from V and 4 bases from J, with 8 bases between. The CDR3 region is CASSLEQGNQPQHF. CDR3 coding DNA: TGCGCCAGCAGCTTGGAACAGGGAAATCAGCCCCAGCATTTT.

The chain employs TRBV6-5 and TRBJ2-7, with D perhaps TRBD1 or TRBD2 (5 bases each). The CDR3 consists of 14 residues. Germline V gene data show CDR1 as MNHEY and CDR2 as SVGAGI. Trimming cost V 6 bases and J 7 bases, with 19 bases left between them. The CDR3 spells CASRVQGVLGEQYF. Here the CDR3 DNA reads TGTGCCAGCAGGGTCCAGGGAGTACTGGGGGAGCAGTACTTC.

This clonotype showed up many times. The J gene is TRBJ2-7, the V gene TRBV10-2, with D uncertain. CDR1 WSHSY and CDR2 SAAADI come from the germline V gene. V dropped 5 bases and J dropped 1 base, with 9 bases sitting between them. There are 13 residues in the CDR3. CDR3 sequence (DNA): TGCGCCAGCAGTCCAGACGCGTCCTACGAGCAGTACTTC. Protein sequence: CASSPDASYEQYF.

The V call is TRBV29-1, the J call TRBJ2-5, with 7 bases aligning to TRBD1. The CDR3 totals 14 residues. V lost 5 bases, J lost 1 base, and 7 bases stayed unmatched. Germline V gives CDR1 SQVTM, CDR2 ANQGSEA. For the CDR3, the DNA is TGCAGCGTTCGACAGGGACCCCCCCAAGAGACCCAGTACTTC. It is translated as CSVRQGPPQETQYF.

In its sample, this clonotype was seen many times. This sequence joins TRBV9 and TRBJ2-3, with TRBD2 identical over 9 bases. Germline V gene data show CDR1 as SGDLS and CDR2 as YYNGEE. This CDR3 is built from 16 residues. V lost 0 bases to trimming and J lost 2 bases; unmatched junction nucleotides: 4. DNA of the CDR3: TGTGCCAGCAGCGTAGGTAGCGGGGGTAACACAGATACGCAGTATTTT. Its protein is CASSVGSGGNTDTQYF. Full variable domain (missing parts from reference TRBV9 and TRBJ2-3): DSGVTQTPKHLITATGQRVTLRCSPRSGDLSVYWYQQSLDQGLQFLIQYYNGEERAKGNILERFSAQQFPDLHSELNLSSLELGDSALYFCASSVGSGGNTDTQYFGPGTRLTVL.

This clonotype occurred many times. The chain links TRBV13 to TRBJ2-4; D call uncertain. The CDR3 loop spans 16 amino acids. V was shortened by 5 bases and J by 1 base, with 15 bases between the two germline ends. Germline V gene sequence: CDR1 PRHDT, CDR2 FYEKMQ (reference sequence). The CDR3 nucleotides are TGTGCCAGCAGCGACTGGACGGCCGCGGCCAAAAACATTCAGTACTTC. It specifies CASSDWTAAAKNIQYF.

This clonotype was picked up many times. The V and J genes are TRBV7-9 and TRBJ2-3; 7 nucleotides match TRBD1. The CDR3 extends over 14 amino acids. Trimming cost V 5 bases and J 6 bases; bases outside gene matches: 8. Germline V gene lookup returns CDR1 SEHNR and CDR2 FQNEAQ (reference sequence). The CDR3 sequence is CASSPGQAGDTQYF. The DNA for the CDR3 is TGTGCCAGCAGCCCCGGACAGGCCGGGGATACGCAGTATTTT.

This clonotype was detected ten times or more. This chain links TRBV4-2 with TRBJ2-7; 9 nucleotides agree with TRBD1. The V and J ends lost 2 bases and 7 bases, in that order; junction bases with no gene match: 9. Germline assignment: CDR1 LGHNA and CDR2 YNFKEQ. The CDR3 sequence is 15 residues long. The CDR3 here is CASSQPGTGTSEQYF. The CDR3 coding sequence is TGTGCCAGCAGCCAACCCGGGACAGGGACGAGTGAGCAGTACTTC.

This clonotype has a handful of counts. The chain uses TRBV3-1 and TRBJ1-1; TRBD1 is a possible D gene (6 bases). V lost 3 bases, J lost 1 base, and 9 bases lay in between. This CDR3 has 14 residues. Germline CDR1 LGHDT, CDR2 YNNKEL (reference sequence). DNA for the CDR3: TGTGCCAGCAGCCATAGGGGGTCGAACACTGAAGCTTTCTTT. Its protein is CASSHRGSNTEAFF.

The chain combines TRBV6-5 with TRBJ1-2; maybe TRBD1 (5 bases). V was trimmed by 5 bases and J by 0 bases, leaving 7 bases between them. Germline CDR1 and CDR2: MNHEY and SVGAGI. CDR3 length: 13 amino acids. CDR3: CASSRQSNYGYTF. The CDR3 nucleotides read TGTGCCAGCAGTCGACAGTCTAACTATGGCTACACCTTC.

This clonotype was found a few times. This sequence joins TRBV6-5 and TRBJ2-7; 8 bases fit TRBD1. Germline V gene lookup returns CDR1 MNHEY and CDR2 SVGAGI. The CDR3 has 14 residues. The trim removed 6 bases at V and 1 base at J, leaving 5 bases unmatched. CDR3 sequence (DNA): TGTGCCAGCAGGTCAACAGGGGGGTCCTACGAGCAGTACTTC. Protein: CASRSTGGSYEQYF.

This clonotype was picked up a small number of times. The chain has TRBV6-5 and TRBJ2-3; 8 bases line up with TRBD1. CDR1 MNHEY and CDR2 SVGAGI come from the germline V gene. The CDR3 totals 14 residues. V gave up 5 bases and J gave up 4 bases; unmatched junction bases: 5. The CDR3 nucleotides read TGTGCCAGCAGTCGGACAGGGAGCGCAGATACGCAGTATTTT. This sequence encodes CASSRTGSADTQYF.

Of note for this clonotype: At one boundary the junction diverges from the germline segment, which might be a read error. The rearrangement uses TRBV7-2 and TRBJ2-3; 10 nucleotides line up with TRBD2. CDR3 length: 15 residues. Germline CDR1 is SGHTA and CDR2 is FQGNSA. CDR3 coding DNA: TGTGTCAGCAGCCTAGGACTAGCGGTAACAGATACGCAGTATTTT. Translating gives CVSSLGLAVTDTQYF.

The J gene is TRBJ1-1, the V gene TRBV10-3, with a possible D match to TRBD1 (6 bases). Trimming left V 3 bases short and J 2 bases short, with 13 bases between. This CDR3 is 15 amino acids long. Germline values: CDR1 ENHRY, CDR2 SYGVKD. CDR3 region: CAISDTGAANTEAFF. The CDR3 DNA sequence: TGTGCCATCAGTGATACGGGGGCGGCTAACACTGAAGCTTTCTTT.

This clonotype was observed a few times. The CDR3 is CASSEEGAGANVLTF. CDR3 nucleotides: TGTGCCAGCAGTGAAGAAGGGGCTGGGGCCAACGTCCTGACTTTC. The chain has TRBV6-1 and TRBJ2-6; perhaps TRBD1 as D (5 bases). Germline CDR1 reads MNHNS; CDR2 reads SASEGT. The CDR3 is 15 amino acids. V lost 1 base to trimming and J lost 2 bases, with 6 bases between them.

V gene TRBV20-1 combines with J gene TRBJ2-2; TRBD2 matches 10 bases. Germline V gene lookup returns CDR1 DFQATT and CDR2 SNEGSKA (reference sequence). CDR3 length: 15 residues. V lost 5 bases, J lost 2 bases, and 5 bases stayed unmatched. The CDR3 sequence: CSASAGGPNTGELFF. CDR3 in DNA: TGCAGTGCTTCAGCGGGGGGGCCCAACACCGGGGAGCTGTTTTTT.